This entry is about one T cell receptor (beta chain). Its antigen is as yet unknown. Assay: immunoSEQ multiplex PCR; the TCRdb copy retains only in-frame clones and omits some. In the table there are 100,000 to 150,000 clones, approximately 88% of which are singletons. The data originate from a study of T cell responses to AZD1222 COVID-19 vaccine. Study results and caveats: Donors were chiefly white British, with a greater number of females, and clonal diversity was perhaps underestimated. Vaccination with two AZD1222 doses was followed by a rise in Spike-specific TCR breadth and depth. Reportedly, nearly half the spike-specific TCRs target unmutated variant regions. Just a handful of people given AZD1222 tested seropositive at baseline.

Deletions cut 1 base from V and 7 bases from J, with 11 bases between. The length of the CDR3 is 13 residues. Germline CDR1 SGHTS, CDR2 YDEGEE. This receptor was identified in an adult in good health. The source was peripheral blood, collected on day 0 of AZD1222 vaccination. The chain links TRBV5-8 to TRBJ1-2; D possibly corresponds to TRBD1 (5 bases). CDR3 amino acids: CASSLYGARGYTF. The CDR3 nucleotides read TGTGCCAGCAGCTTGTACGGGGCTCGTGGCTACACCTTC.